What follows is one TCR beta chain and its context. The data were taken from a study of shared T cell receptors in the human thymus. Profiling relied on immunoSEQ multiplex PCR, and the TCRdb table lists in-frame clones only, not all of them. In the table there are hundreds of thousands of clones, more than 85% of which are singletons. J lost 1 base, V lost 3 bases, and 4 bases had no gene match. Germline CDR1 and CDR2: SGDLS and YYNGEE. The CDR3 length is 14 residues. Material: thymocytes. The sequence derives from a human donor. The chain uses TRBV9 and TRBJ2-7; 7 bases fit TRBD1. CDR3 DNA: TGTGCCAGCAGCGGAAAGGGGGCATCCTACGAGCAGTACTTC. Its protein product is CASSGKGASYEQYF.